Following are 22 T cell receptor beta chains from one sample sequenced in a study of T-cell reconstitution after alpha-beta-depleted transplantation in children. The TCRbeta library incorporated unique molecular identifiers. TCRdb reprocessed the PCR reads with MiXCR, giving one entry per CDR3 protein. Of around 700,000 distinct CDR3 sequences listed, 13% were seen once; the top ten hold 0.79%. The source material was PBMCs, sampled before TCRalphabeta/CD19-depleted stem cell transplant. Receptors originate from a girl aged 2-9 years with congenital amegakaryocytic thrombocytopenia, due to receive a stem cell transplant.

This chain connects TRBV19 to TRBJ2-1; TRBD2 aligns across 7 bases. The CDR3 runs 16 residues. The germline V gene has CDR1 LNHDA and CDR2 SQIVND (reference sequence). V dropped 0 bases and J dropped 2; count of bases not matched to a gene: 4. The DNA for the CDR3 is TGTGCCAGTAGTATAGATTCGCTAGCGGCCTACAATGAGCAGTTCTTC. Its protein is CASSIDSLAAYNEQFF.

This rearrangement joins TRBV30 to TRBJ1-1; 7 bases fit TRBD1. Germline V lookup: CDR1 GTSNPN, CDR2 SVGIG (reference sequence). The CDR3 totals 13 residues. V lost 3 bases to trimming and J lost 3 bases; unmatched junction nucleotides: 4. For the CDR3, the DNA is TGTGCCTGGAGCCCCGACAGGGACACTGAAGCTTTCTTT. Its protein product is CAWSPDRDTEAFF.

In this sample, this clonotype turned up a few times. The chain uses TRBV15 and TRBJ2-3; the D is unclear. CDR3 length: 17 amino acids. Germline assignment: CDR1 LNHNV and CDR2 YYDKDF (reference sequence). V gave up 0 bases and J gave up 0 bases, with 13 bases separating them. The CDR3 bases are TGTGCCACCAGCAGAGATGGCGGTTCGACTAGCACAGATACGCAGTATTTT. Translation: CATSRDGGSTSTDTQYF.

This clonotype has ten or more counts. The chain couples TRBV10-2 to TRBJ1-4, with 9 positions matching TRBD1. J was trimmed by 8 bases and V by 6 bases; bases with no gene match: 7. CDR1 is WSHSY and CDR2 is SAAADI in the germline V gene. This CDR3 region has 14 residues. The CDR3 loop reads CASRGDREAEKLFF. Written as DNA, the CDR3 is TGCGCCAGCAGGGGGGACAGGGAAGCCGAAAAACTGTTTTTT.

This clonotype was seen ten or more times. The chain uses TRBV5-1 and TRBJ2-7; the D is unclear. CDR3 length equals 15 residues. Germline V gene sequence: CDR1 SGHRS, CDR2 YFSETQ. With 0 bases removed from V and 2 bases from J, the gap between germline ends came to 12 bases. The CDR3 protein is CASSLDPSLTYEQYF. The CDR3 nucleotides read TGCGCCAGCAGCTTGGATCCCTCCCTAACCTACGAGCAGTACTTC.

This clonotype was counted at least ten times. V gene TRBV20-1 combines with J gene TRBJ2-1; no firm D call. The CDR3 has 11 residues. Germline CDR1 DFQATT, CDR2 SNEGSKA (reference sequence). Trimming took 6 bases from V and 7 from J, leaving 10 bases between them. Written as DNA, the CDR3 is TGCAGTGCGAGTGGTGGGAATGAGCAGTTCTTC. Translation: CSASGGNEQFF.

Remarks on this clonotype: The junction and the germline gene differ at one end; a read error may be behind it. The CDR3, as DNA: TGTGCCAGCAGTGAGTCTCCCCAAGGGACCCAGTACTTC. It codes for CASSESPQGTQYF. The rearrangement uses TRBV6-1 and TRBJ2-5; no clear D gene. This CDR3 region has 13 residues. Germline V CDR1 and CDR2: MNHNS, SASEGT.

This clonotype appeared a few times. The CDR3 protein is CASSPGHSIGSEQYF. The DNA of the CDR3 is TGTGCCAGCAGTCCGGGACACTCAATAGGGTCCGAGCAGTACTTC. The chain employs TRBV28 and TRBJ2-7; D is possibly TRBD1 (6 bases). The CDR3 extends over 15 amino acids. V lost 5 bases, J lost 6 bases, and 20 bases lay in between. Germline V CDR1 and CDR2: MDHEN, SYDVKM.

In this sample, this clonotype turned up many times. V and J are TRBV12-3 or TRBV12-4 and TRBJ2-1, with D unresolved. V was shortened by 4 bases and J by 10 bases, with 8 bases between the two germline ends. This CDR3 spans 11 amino acids. CDR3: CASSYSVEQFF. CDR3 in DNA: TGTGCCAGCAGTTACTCGGTCGAGCAGTTCTTC.

This chain joins TRBV2 and TRBJ2-7; TRBD1 agrees at 10 bases. Looked up from germline, CDR1 is SNHLY and CDR2 is FYNNEI. The CDR3 covers 14 residues. V lost 7 bases, J lost 3 bases, and 6 bases stayed unmatched. The CDR3 here is CASTLRTGGYEQYF. CDR3 nucleotide sequence: TGTGCCAGCACCCTTAGGACAGGGGGCTACGAGCAGTACTTC.

There are many counts of this clonotype. The V gene is TRBV20-1, the J gene TRBJ2-3; no firm D call. The CDR3 runs 12 residues. The germline gives CDR1 DFQATT, CDR2 SNEGSKA (reference sequence). Deletions cut 4 bases from V and 4 bases from J, with 9 bases between. The CDR3 region is CSAIPPPDTQYF. CDR3 bases: TGCAGTGCTATCCCCCCTCCAGATACGCAGTATTTT.

V and J are TRBV5-1 and TRBJ2-1, with unresolved D. Germline assignment: CDR1 SGHRS and CDR2 YFSETQ. Trimming cost V 1 base and J 0 bases, with 8 bases left between them. CDR3 length: 15 residues. CDR3 nucleotides: TGCGCCAGCAGCTTGAACCCGCTCTCCTACAATGAGCAGTTCTTC. Encoded protein: CASSLNPLSYNEQFF.

The V and J genes are TRBV7-8 and TRBJ2-5; D unresolved. The germline V gene has CDR1 SGHVS and CDR2 FQNEAQ. The CDR3 sequence is 17 residues long. V lost 0 bases, J lost 2 bases, and 16 bases lay in between. The DNA of the CDR3 is TGTGCCAGCAGCTTAGCGCTTATCGGAACAACTCAAGAGACCCAGTACTTC. Translated, it gives CASSLALIGTTQETQYF.

The table lists this clonotype with a few counts. This sequence joins TRBV10-3 and TRBJ2-7; 9 positions agree with TRBD1. With 6 bases clipped from V and 4 bases from J, the junction kept 10 bases outside the gene matches. This CDR3 is built from 15 residues. From germline, CDR1 is ENHRY and CDR2 SYGVKD. CDR3 in DNA: TGTGCCATCAGCGCCCCCGGGACAGGGATGTACGAGCAGTACTTC. It yields the protein CAISAPGTGMYEQYF.

This clonotype was recorded a few times. V and J are TRBV7-6 and TRBJ2-7; the D gene is possibly TRBD2 (6 bases). CDR3 size: 18 residues. The V gene's germline CDR1 is SGHVS and CDR2 FNYEAQ. V lost 4 bases and J 6 bases, leaving 28 bases between the germline ends. This CDR3 is CASSSQVTLLWGGLEQYF. CDR3 nucleotide sequence: TGTGCCAGCAGCTCCCAAGTAACCCTCCTATGGGGAGGACTCGAGCAGTACTTC.

This rearrangement joins TRBV28 to TRBJ2-7; D not resolved. V was pared by 6 bases and J by 5 bases, with 11 bases between. The CDR3 has 12 amino acids. The germline V gene has CDR1 MDHEN and CDR2 SYDVKM. CDR3 residues: CASRQGIDEQYF. CDR3 in DNA: TGTGCCAGCAGACAAGGGATCGACGAGCAGTACTTC.

This clonotype was counted ten times or more. The chain employs TRBV4-1 and TRBJ2-5; D unclear. Germline V lookup: CDR1 MGHRA, CDR2 YSYEKL. CDR3 size: 13 residues. V shed 7 bases and J shed 3 bases, with 12 bases lying between them. The DNA of the CDR3 is TGCGCCAGCACGGACCCATCAAAAGAGACCCAGTACTTC. It specifies CASTDPSKETQYF.

This clonotype was picked up a small number of times. V usage is TRBV20-1 and J usage is TRBJ2-2; TRBD2 agrees at 10 bases. CDR1 is DFQATT and CDR2 is SNEGSKA in the germline V gene (reference sequence). The V and J ends lost 2 bases and 3 bases, in that order; junction bases with no gene match: 3. The CDR3 spans 15 residues. The CDR3 here is CSARTSGTHTGELFF. CDR3 DNA: TGCAGTGCTAGAACTAGCGGGACCCACACCGGGGAGCTGTTTTTT.

This clonotype has a count of ten or more. The rearrangement uses TRBV25-1 and TRBJ2-1; a possible D gene is TRBD2 (6 bases). The germline V and J ends were trimmed by 2 bases and 5 bases, with 13 bases remaining between them. In germline, CDR1 is MGHDK, CDR2 SYGVNS. This CDR3 is built from 15 residues. The CDR3, as DNA: TGTGCCAGCAGTGAACTTTTGGGACTCAACAATGAGCAGTTCTTC. This gives the protein CASSELLGLNNEQFF. The full variable domain, in which reference TRBV25-1 and TRBJ2-1 provide the parts outside the CDR3, is EADIYQTPRYLVIGTGKKITLECSQTMGHDKMYWYQQDPGMELHLIHYSYGVNSTEKGDLSSESTVSRIRTEHFPLTLESARPSHTSQYLCASSELLGLNNEQFFGPGTRLTVL.

This clonotype is a singleton in its sample. The J gene is TRBJ1-1, the V gene TRBV5-1, with 8 positions matching TRBD1. There are 16 residues in the CDR3. From germline, CDR1 is SGHRS and CDR2 YFSETQ. J gave up 5 bases and V 6 bases, and 15 bases lay outside the gene matches. The CDR3 coding sequence is TGCGCCAGCAACCCCGTTCAGGGGGCGCATTGGACTGAAGCTTTCTTT. Translating gives CASNPVQGAHWTEAFF.

This clonotype was counted at least ten times. The rearrangement uses TRBV29-1 and TRBJ2-1, with D possibly called TRBD1 or TRBD2 (5 bases each). The CDR3 has 14 amino acids. Germline CDR1 is SQVTM and CDR2 is ANQGSEA. Deletions cut 7 bases from V and 10 bases from J, with 23 bases between. CDR3 sequence: CSAGHRLAPLEQFF. The CDR3 DNA sequence: TGCAGCGCGGGGCACCGGCTCGCCCCGTTGGAGCAGTTCTTC.

The sample holds many counts of this clonotype. The chain recombines TRBV12-3 or TRBV12-4 with TRBJ1-1, with a tentative D call TRBD1 (6 bases). V was pared by 7 bases and J by 5 bases, with 20 bases between. The CDR3 is 15 residues long. CDR3 region: CASTQTGGGGTEAFF. DNA for the CDR3: TGTGCCAGCACCCAAACTGGGGGGGGCGGGACTGAAGCTTTCTTT.